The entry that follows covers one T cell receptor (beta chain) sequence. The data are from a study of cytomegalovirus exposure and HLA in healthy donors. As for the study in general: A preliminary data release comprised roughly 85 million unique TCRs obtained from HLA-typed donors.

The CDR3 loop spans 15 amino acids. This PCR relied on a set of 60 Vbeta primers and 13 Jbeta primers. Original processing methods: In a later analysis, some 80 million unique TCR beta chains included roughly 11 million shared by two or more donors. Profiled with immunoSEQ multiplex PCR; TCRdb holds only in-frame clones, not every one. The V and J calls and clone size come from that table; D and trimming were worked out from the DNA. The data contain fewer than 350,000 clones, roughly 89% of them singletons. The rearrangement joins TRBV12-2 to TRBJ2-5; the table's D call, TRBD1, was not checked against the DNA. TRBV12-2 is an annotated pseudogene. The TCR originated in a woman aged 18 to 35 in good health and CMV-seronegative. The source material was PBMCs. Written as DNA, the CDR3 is TGTGCAAGTCGCTTATCACCAGGGTCACGAGAGACCCAGTACTTC. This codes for CASRLSPGSRETQYF.